These 14 T cell receptor beta chains share one sample of origin, sequenced in a study of identical twins. From the 5' RACE reads, TCRdb called clonotypes with MiXCR, one entry per CDR3 protein. Of 350,000 to 500,000 distinct CDR3 sequences listed, 15% to 20% are singletons. Sequencing used naive T cells sorted from blood. These receptors all come from a man in his forties or fifties in good health.

This clonotype has a single count. The chain employs TRBV11-2 and TRBJ2-3; D assignment may be TRBD1 or TRBD2 (5 bases each). Looked up from germline, CDR1 is SGHAT and CDR2 is FQNNGV. There are 15 residues in the CDR3. V was shortened by 4 bases and J by 0 bases, with 11 bases between the two germline ends. The CDR3 nucleotides are TGTGCCAGCAGCTGGGGACCCCGTAGCACAGATACGCAGTATTTT. Translation: CASSWGPRSTDTQYF.

This chain connects TRBV10-2 to TRBJ2-2, with TRBD1 identical over 12 bases. V lost 4 bases and J lost 6; bases outside the gene matches: 6. Germline CDR1 and CDR2: WSHSY and SAAADI. The CDR3 has 16 amino acids. CDR3 nucleotides: TGCGCCAGCAGTGGGCCGGGACAGGGGGCCGCCGGGGAGCTGTTTTTT. This sequence encodes CASSGPGQGAAGELFF.

This clonotype has more than one count but fewer than ten. V is TRBV6-5 and J is TRBJ2-2; TRBD1 matches 7 bases. The V gene's germline CDR1 is MNHEY and CDR2 SVGAGI. The V segment lost 7 bases and the J segment 3 bases; nucleotides outside the gene matches: 8. The CDR3 is made up of 15 amino acids. This CDR3 reads CASKYFQGDTGELFF. Written as DNA, the CDR3 is TGTGCCAGCAAGTACTTCCAGGGGGACACCGGGGAGCTGTTTTTT.

The genes are TRBV12-3 or TRBV12-4 and TRBJ2-2; D may be TRBD2 (5 bases). The CDR3 contains 13 residues. Trimming removed 5 bases from V and 7 bases from J, with 11 bases in between. CDR3 protein: CASSRGFGGELFF. CDR3 bases: TGTGCCAGCAGTAGAGGGTTCGGCGGGGAGCTGTTTTTT.

This clonotype has ten or more counts. The chain recombines TRBV5-1 with TRBJ2-1; D uncertain. The CDR3 consists of 16 residues. V lost 4 bases to trimming and J lost 0 bases, with 14 bases between them. Germline V gene data show CDR1 as SGHRS and CDR2 as YFSETQ. CDR3 protein: CASSPRSLSSYNEQFF. The CDR3 bases are TGCGCCAGCAGCCCCCGTTCTCTGAGCTCCTACAATGAGCAGTTCTTC.

This clonotype was recorded many times. The V and J genes are TRBV2 and TRBJ1-2, with D unclear. This CDR3 is built from 12 residues. V was clipped by 7 bases and J by 8 bases, with 14 bases between them. Germline CDR1 and CDR2: SNHLY and FYNNEI. The CDR3 loop reads CASTQVAGGYTF. In nucleotides, the CDR3 is TGTGCCAGCACCCAGGTTGCGGGCGGCTACACCTTC.

In this sample, this clonotype turned up a few times. The rearrangement links TRBV9 to TRBJ1-2; perhaps TRBD1 as D (5 bases). Germline V lookup: CDR1 SGDLS, CDR2 YYNGEE. The CDR3 sequence is 13 residues long. Trimming cost V 1 base and J 1 base, with 5 bases left between them. The CDR3 DNA reads as TGTGCCAGCAGCGTACAGGGTAACTATGGCTACACCTTC. Its translation is CASSVQGNYGYTF.

The chain combines TRBV28 with TRBJ2-4; TRBD2 agrees at 14 bases. Germline lookup yields CDR1 MDHEN and CDR2 SYDVKM. This CDR3 region has 18 residues. Losses at the gene ends were 2 bases for V and 0 bases for J; bases not matched to a gene: 3. The CDR3 loop is CASSLPGTSGRAKNIQYF. As DNA, the CDR3 is TGTGCCAGCAGTTTACCGGGGACTAGCGGGAGAGCCAAAAACATTCAGTACTTC.

This clonotype was observed many times. This chain connects TRBV7-9 to TRBJ2-1; D is undetermined. The V gene lost 1 base and the J gene lost 2 bases, with 9 bases spanning the gap. The germline gives CDR1 SEHNR, CDR2 FQNEAQ (reference sequence). This CDR3 is built from 15 residues. Here the CDR3 DNA reads TGTGCCAGCAGCTTAGGGATCAGACCCTACAATGAGCAGTTCTTC. Translating gives CASSLGIRPYNEQFF.

In this sample, this clonotype turned up many times. The chain combines TRBV12-3 or TRBV12-4 with TRBJ2-1; D tentatively reads TRBD1 or TRBD2 (5 bases each). This CDR3 spans 15 amino acids. Trimming took off 7 bases at V and 0 bases at J, with 13 bases between the two ends. CDR3 nucleotides: TGTGCCAGCACACGGGACGGAAGCTCCTACAATGAGCAGTTCTTC. It codes for CASTRDGSSYNEQFF.

The sample holds a few counts of this clonotype. This chain joins TRBV27 and TRBJ2-5; a possible D gene is TRBD2 (6 bases). CDR3 length: 15 amino acids. The germline V gene encodes CDR1 MNHEY and CDR2 SMNVEV (reference sequence). V was pared by 1 base and J by 4 bases, with 13 bases between. CDR3 sequence: CASSLYGRRIETQYF. The CDR3 DNA sequence: TGTGCCAGCAGTTTATACGGGAGAAGGATAGAGACCCAGTACTTC.

This clonotype showed up many times. The chain links TRBV20-1 to TRBJ2-3, with TRBD1 identical over 8 bases. Germline trimming cut 2 bases from V and 6 bases from J; bases unmatched to any gene: 4. The CDR3 loop spans 13 amino acids. The germline CDR1 and CDR2 sequences are DFQATT and SNEGSKA (reference sequence). The CDR3 DNA sequence: TGCAGTGCTAGACAGGGGGCAGGCGATACGCAGTATTTT. Amino acids: CSARQGAGDTQYF.

This clonotype was detected a few times. The chain carries TRBV20-1 and TRBJ1-5; a weak D match, TRBD1 (6 bases). The V end was cut by 1 base, the J end by 0 bases, with 10 bases between. The germline V gene encodes CDR1 DFQATT and CDR2 SNEGSKA (reference sequence). This CDR3 has 15 amino acids. The CDR3 DNA sequence: TGCAGTGCTAGAGGACAGGCGTATAGCAATCAGCCCCAGCATTTT. Protein sequence: CSARGQAYSNQPQHF.

The gene calls are TRBV5-1 and TRBJ2-4; no reliable D call. Trimming stripped 0 bases from V and 1 base from J, with 5 bases between. Germline assignment: CDR1 SGHRS and CDR2 YFSETQ. CDR3 length: 14 amino acids. CDR3 amino acids: CASSLGQAKNIQYF. The CDR3 nucleotides read TGCGCCAGCAGCTTGGGGCAGGCCAAAAACATTCAGTACTTC.